The clone carrying this T cell receptor beta chain rates as medium-sized. Antigen unknown. TRB was amplified from around 250-500 ng of blood genomic DNA. TRB rearrangements were amplified by multiplex PCR with BIOMED2 TRB-A/B primers. TCRdb reanalysed the multiplex PCR reads using MiXCR and keeps one entry per CDR3 protein. The sample shows approximately 16,000 distinct CDR3 sequences, roughly 29% of them seen only once. Germline assignment: CDR1 SQVTM and CDR2 ANQGSEA. The CDR3 loop spans 15 amino acids. Trimming pared 6 bases from V and 0 bases from J, leaving 17 bases between. This sample is part of a study of T and B cells in COVID-19 patients. Study-level results: CD4+, regulatory T cell, CD8+ and sorted SARS-CoV-2-responsive or tetramer+ T cells were not yet sequenced.

This TCR derives from a human donor who had recovered from COVID-19. The sample was blood. V is TRBV29-1 and J is TRBJ1-2; no definite D call. The CDR3 sequence is CSVAIWQTANYGYTF. The DNA for the CDR3 is TGCAGCGTCGCCATCTGGCAGACCGCTAACTATGGCTACACCTTC. Drawing the rest from reference TRBV29-1 and TRBJ1-2, the complete variable domain is SAVISQKPSRDICQRGTSLTIQCQVDSQVTMMFWYRQQPGQSLTLIATANQGSEATYESGFVIDKFPISRPNLTFSTLTVSNMSPEDSSIYLCSVAIWQTANYGYTFGSGTRLTVV.